This is a list of T cell receptor beta chains from one sample in a study of T-cell reconstitution after alpha-beta-depleted transplantation in children. Each CDR3 protein is one row after TCRdb ran MiXCR on the PCR reads. Among roughly 100,000 distinct CDR3 sequences, under 7% were seen once, and the ten largest hold 5.5% to 6.5%. The specimen was PBMCs, mostly from graft donor cells, collected 60 days after TCRalphabeta/CD19-depleted stem cell transplant. These receptors were collected from a female patient aged 2-10 years who had a stem cell transplant for Fanconi anemia, so the T cells may come from the graft donor. The CDR3 runs from the conserved cysteine through the conserved F or W. The D gene is left open where the match is weak. Size is omitted from some rows. Given values are once, few, many or a class for expanded clones.

j_call clone_size d_call v_call cdr3_nt cdr3_aa
TRBJ2-1 many TRBD2 TRBV7-3 TGTGCCAGCAGCCGGAGCGGGGCGGCTTACAATGAGCAGTTCTTC CASSRSGAAYNEQFF
TRBJ2-5 . TRBD2 TRBV6-2/TRBV6-3 TGTGCCAGCAGGGGGGTAGCGGGGAAAGAGACCCAGTACTTC CASRGVAGKETQYF
TRBJ2-3 many TRBD2 TRBV3-1 TGTGCCAGCAGCCAAGCCTGGACTAGCGATAGCACAGATACGCAGTATTTT CASSQAWTSDSTDTQYF
TRBJ2-1 . TRBD2 TRBV7-3 TGTGCCAGCAGCAAAGAGCGGGAGAGCTACAATGAGCAGTTCTTC CASSKERESYNEQFF
TRBJ2-2 many . TRBV6-5 TGTGCCAACAGCTTCTTCCCTCCGGGACACAACACCGGGGAGCTGTTTTTT CANSFFPPGHNTGELFF
TRBJ2-6 . . TRBV11-2 TGTGCCAGCAGCCCCACCCAGTTAGCGTCTGGGGCCAACGTCCTGACTTTC CASSPTQLASGANVLTF
TRBJ2-5 many TRBD1 TRBV11-2 TGTGCCAGCAGCTCAAACGTCGTGGGCACAGGGGGCAGGGAGACCCAGTACTTC CASSSNVVGTGGRETQYF
TRBJ2-7 many TRBD1 TRBV25-1 TGTGCCAGCAGCTCGGGACAGGGGACGGGTGAGCAGTACTTC CASSSGQGTGEQYF
TRBJ1-2 many . TRBV5-1 TGCGCCAGCAGCTTGGAGGTCGGTAACTATGGCTACACCTTC CASSLEVGNYGYTF
TRBJ2-1 many . TRBV7-2 TGTGCCAGCAGCTTAGCGCCAATGGCCTACAATGAGCAGTTCTTC CASSLAPMAYNEQFF
TRBJ2-1 many . TRBV7-9 TGTGCCAGCAGCCCTCCTAGGCAGGGCCCCTACAATGAGCAGTTCTTC CASSPPRQGPYNEQFF
TRBJ2-2 . . TRBV27 TGTGCCAGCAGTTTAAGGGGCACCGGGGAGCTGTTTTTT CASSLRGTGELFF
TRBJ1-4 few . TRBV4-2 TGTGCCAGCAGCCAAGACGCGGAGAGGGAAAAACTGTTTTTT CASSQDAEREKLFF
TRBJ2-1 many . TRBV5-1 TGCGCCAGCAGCCGGTGGACGGAGAACAATGAGCAGTTCTTC CASSRWTENNEQFF
TRBJ2-5 . . TRBV5-1 TGCGCCAGCAGCTTGAACCTAGGGGCAGCGGAACAAGAGACCCAGTACTTC CASSLNLGAAEQETQYF
TRBJ2-5 many TRBD2 TRBV20-1 TGCAGTGCTACAGGGCTACCGGGACTAGCGGCGCAGACCCAGTACTTC CSATGLPGLAAQTQYF
TRBJ1-1 many . TRBV6-1 TGTGCCAGCAGTGATCAAGGGCCCCTTACTGAAGCTTTCTTT CASSDQGPLTEAFF
TRBJ2-5 . TRBD2 TRBV6-5 TGTGCCAGCAAGTTGAGGCAGGGAGGGGAGACCCAGTACTTC CASKLRQGGETQYF
TRBJ2-1 . TRBD2 TRBV29-1 TGCAGCGTTGACCCGGGACTAGCGGGACTTTACAATGAGCAGTTCTTC CSVDPGLAGLYNEQFF
TRBJ2-7 . TRBD2 TRBV3-1 TGTGCCAGCAGCCTACACCCCGGACTAGCGGGAGTGGGCTACGAGCAGTACTTC CASSLHPGLAGVGYEQYF